Below, one TCR beta chain is given with its context. The antigen it binds to is not known. The record has no base qualities; no much larger clone is one base away. V is pared back by 2 bases and J by 5 bases, with 7 bases lying between the germline termini. CDR1 and CDR2 are drawn from the germline V gene (reference sequence): MNHEY, SMNVEV. The CDR3, cysteine through phenylalanine, is 12 amino acids long. The entry retains the CDR3 DNA only, 36 bases that are in frame from base 1. Before the diagnostic colonoscopy, none of the ulcerative colitis patients had been given immunosuppressive medication. A blood sample was obtained concurrently with the colonoscopy. The Wizard kit (Promega) was used to extract genomic DNA from both blood and intestinal samples. The sample comes from a study of pediatric ulcerative colitis (dated 2019 in TCRdb). General notes on the study: Pancolitis was present in several ulcerative colitis patients and left-sided colitis in two, and histology consistent with ulcerative colitis was found in all of these patients. By Pediatric Ulcerative Colitis Activity Index, mild disease was classified in a couple of patients, moderate disease in four and acute severe colitis in three. From 8 to 10 newly diagnosed, treatment-naive pediatric ulcerative colitis patients and a handful of non-IBD control children, paired blood and rectal samples were collected. Broader findings and caveats from the paper: For technical reasons, blood samples from a couple of patients gave substantially fewer templates, and these samples were excluded from the blood-rectal overlap analysis. The healthy control group was small, consisting of only a handful of individuals. Rectal repertoire features separated controls, mild-moderate and acute severe colitis patients; acute severe colitis showed reduced rectal diversity due to clonal expansions. Because repertoires came from total lymphocyte DNA, patterns in rare subsets such as regulatory T cells may not be reflected. A couple of rectal CDR3 clonotypes turned up in every ulcerative colitis patient but in none of the controls. Autologous blood-rectal clonal overlap was significantly higher in ulcerative colitis patients than in controls, suggesting increased T cell trafficking to inflamed tissue.

Through the immunoSEQ TRB Survey service, multiplex V and J primers were used to amplify rearranged CDR3 beta regions from genomic DNA. To keep depth equal across samples, survey-level sequencing depth of up to 500,000 reads per sample was applied. The libraries were purified, combined into pools and sequenced with Illumina technology. The authors' analysis ran thus. Productive clonality, sample overlap, pairwise scatters, CDR3 beta length, V/D/J gene usage and productiveness were assessed with immunoSEQ online tools. Calculated diversity was defined as the number of unique rearrangements divided by total templates times 100, and Shannon and Simpson indices were additionally computed. Principal component analysis was performed on Z-score normalized data with the R prcomp function and the ggbiplot package. Morisita's index was used to quantify blood-rectal clonal overlap within each subject. In its TCRdb copy, this immuneACCESS table keeps in-frame sequences only and misses some clones. Where compared with another copy, unresolved V genes explain less than half of these, and the others have no known cause. D and trimming come from the DNA, and the V and J calls and clone size come from that table. Recorded for this sample are 35,000 to 45,000 clones; roughly 83% of them occurred a single time. The top ten clones comprise 23% of the sample.

The V and J genes are TRBV27 and TRBJ2-7; TRBD1 is possibly the D segment (5 matching bases). The sequence was collected from a girl under 18 with moderate ulcerative colitis. The specimen was blood. The CDR3 sequence is CASSLPGHEQYF. The DNA reads as follows: TGTGCCAGCAGTTTACCAGGGCACGAGCAGTACTTC.